What follows describes a single TCR beta chain. TCRdb recomputed calls from the RT-PCR reads with MiXCR, one row per CDR3 protein. This sample has approximately 520,000 distinct CDR3 sequences, with 25% found just once. Trimming removed 8 bases at V and 6 bases at J, with 18 bases between. Germline V gene data show CDR1 as SNHLY and CDR2 as FYNNEI. The CDR3 runs 14 residues. The sample originates from a study of response to subunit inactivated influenza vaccine. Sequenced here: CD4+ T cells sorted from PBMCs, sampled about 5 days after vaccination. The receptor was derived from a man aged 45-65 years who received an inactivated influenza vaccine. The chain links TRBV2 to TRBJ2-3; D might be TRBD1 (6 bases). Here the CDR3 DNA reads TGTGCCAGCTCGAGCGACAGGTCCTCCGATACGCAGTATTTT. Translated, it gives CASSSDRSSDTQYF.